The 26 T cell receptor beta chains listed next were all sequenced from one sample in a study of shared clonotypes between healthy human individuals. Generated by immunoSEQ multiplex PCR, the TCRdb table keeps only in-frame clones and is missing some. The table lists about 2.1 million clones, 80% to 95% of them singletons. Terminally differentiated effector memory CD45RA+ cells were excluded from the naive CD8 cells, which were CD45RO-negative and positively selected for CCR7. What was sequenced was naive CD8+ T cells from PBMCs. The receptor source for this set is a man between 18 and 35 years old in good health. Some clones in this sample may be carry-over from other donors' samples.

The genes are TRBV6-5 and TRBJ2-1; D is ambiguous. Looked up from germline, CDR1 is MNHEY and CDR2 is SVGAGI. Between the trimmed V and J ends, which lost 5 bases and 6 bases, there was a span of 14 bases. The CDR3 is made up of 14 amino acids. In nucleotides, the CDR3 is TGTGCCAGCAGTGCCCCGGGCCCTGTCAATGAGCAGTTCTTC. Protein: CASSAPGPVNEQFF.

This sequence joins TRBV5-1 and TRBJ2-3; a weak D match, TRBD2 (6 bases). The CDR3 is made up of 17 amino acids. Per the germline V gene, CDR1 is SGHRS and CDR2 is YFSETQ. V was trimmed by 0 bases and J by 3 bases, leaving 17 bases between them. CDR3 sequence: CASSLGVFRELTDTQYF. The CDR3 DNA sequence: TGCGCCAGCAGCTTGGGTGTTTTCCGGGAGCTTACAGATACGCAGTATTTT.

The rearrangement joins TRBV4-3 to TRBJ2-7; 8 bases are a match to TRBD2. Looked up from germline, CDR1 is LGHNA and CDR2 is YSLEER. The CDR3 is 16 amino acids. The ends lost 0 bases at V and 2 bases at J; junction bases unmatched: 6. CDR3 amino acids: CASSQDGPGGPYEQYF. The CDR3 nucleotides read TGCGCCAGCAGCCAAGATGGGCCGGGAGGGCCCTACGAGCAGTACTTC.

Concerning this clone itself: This specimen includes other DNA sequences encoding the same CDR3. The chain joins TRBV5-5 to TRBJ2-7, with 9 bases that match TRBD1. Germline loops: CDR1 SGHKS, CDR2 YYEKEE (reference sequence). The V and J ends lost 4 bases and 3 bases, in that order; junction bases with no gene match: 5. The CDR3 has 14 amino acids. The CDR3 sequence: CASSPGTGSYEQYF. The DNA for the CDR3 is TGTGCCAGCAGCCCAGGGACAGGGAGCTACGAGCAGTACTTC.

The chain employs TRBV28 and TRBJ2-1; the match to TRBD2 covers 12 bases. This CDR3 has 16 amino acids. Germline CDR1 MDHEN, CDR2 SYDVKM. V dropped 6 bases and J dropped 8; count of bases not matched to a gene: 11. The CDR3 nucleotides read TGTGCCAGCAGCCCAGGGGGCCTAGCGGGAGGGGATGAGCAGTTCTTC. Translating it yields CASSPGGLAGGDEQFF.

Comment on this clone: Other DNA sequences from this sample encode an identical CDR3 as well. The chain employs TRBV9 and TRBJ2-2; D is unresolved. V was clipped by 0 bases and J by 6 bases, with 6 bases between them. The germline V gene has CDR1 SGDLS and CDR2 YYNGEE. The CDR3 spans 13 residues. CDR3 in amino acids: CASSVEVAGELFF. In nucleotides, the CDR3 is TGTGCCAGCAGCGTAGAGGTTGCCGGGGAGCTGTTTTTT.

The chain combines TRBV28 with TRBJ2-7; no reliable D call. V shed 7 bases and J shed 0 bases, with 13 bases lying between them. This CDR3 contains 14 residues. Germline-derived CDR1 and CDR2 are MDHEN and SYDVKM. CDR3 sequence (DNA): TGTGCCAGCAAAGTCGTCGGTACCTCCTACGAGCAGTACTTC. It specifies CASKVVGTSYEQYF.

The genes are TRBV7-9 and TRBJ2-7; 7 bases match TRBD2. The germline V gene has CDR1 SEHNR and CDR2 FQNEAQ (reference sequence). The CDR3 covers 15 residues. Trimming cost V 7 bases and J 7 bases; bases outside gene matches: 16. The CDR3 DNA reads as TGTGCCAGCACCCCCGGGACTACCACAACCGGGGAGCAGTACTTC. The encoded protein is CASTPGTTTTGEQYF. The full variable domain, with the rest looked up from reference TRBV7-9 and TRBJ2-7, is DTGVSQNPRHKITKRGQNVTFRCDPISEHNRLYWYRQTLGQGPEFLTYFQNEAQLEKSRLLSDRFSAERPKGSFSTLEIQRTEQGDSAMYLCASTPGTTTTGEQYFGPGTRLTVT.

CDR3 protein: CASSFYRGDFSGNTIYF. CDR3 sequence (DNA): TGTGCCAGCAGCTTTTACAGGGGCGATTTCTCTGGAAACACCATATATTTT. This rearrangement joins TRBV7-2 to TRBJ1-3, with 7 bases aligning to TRBD1. Unmatched junction bases numbered 8, after V lost 3 bases and J lost 0 bases. CDR3 size: 17 residues. CDR1 and CDR2 (germline): SGHTA, FQGNSA.

The rearrangement links TRBV15 to TRBJ1-1; possibly TRBD1 for D (5 bases). The CDR3 has 14 residues. Trimming cost V 1 base and J 6 bases, with 12 bases left between them. The germline CDR1 and CDR2 sequences are LNHNV and YYDKDF (reference sequence). The CDR3 region is CATSRVGAGPEAFF. The CDR3 nucleotides are TGTGCCACCAGCAGAGTTGGGGCGGGCCCTGAAGCTTTCTTT.

The chain combines TRBV5-1 with TRBJ1-2, with 9 bases matching TRBD1. The germline V gene encodes CDR1 SGHRS and CDR2 YFSETQ. The CDR3 has 17 residues. The junction had 10 bases not matched to a gene; V was cut back by 4 bases and J by 0 bases. This CDR3 reads CASSGYPGQGSNYGYTF. The CDR3 coding sequence is TGCGCCAGCAGCGGATATCCGGGACAGGGATCTAACTATGGCTACACCTTC.

This clone appeared a few times. The chain couples TRBV28 to TRBJ1-1; D unclear. The CDR3 is made up of 14 amino acids. V lost 1 base, J lost 6 bases, and 12 bases lay in between. Germline assignment: CDR1 MDHEN and CDR2 SYDVKM. CDR3 loop: CASSLSSPLAEAFF. In nucleotides, the CDR3 is TGTGCCAGCAGTTTATCGTCCCCGCTCGCTGAAGCTTTCTTT. The variable domain in full, with the rest retrieved from reference TRBV28 and TRBJ1-1, is DVKVTQSSRYLVKRTGEKVFLECVQDMDHENMFWYRQDPGLGLRLIYFSYDVKMKEKGDIPEGYSVSREKKERFSLILESASTNQTSMYLCASSLSSPLAEAFFGQGTRLTVV.

V usage is TRBV2 and J usage is TRBJ2-3; TRBD2 matches at 9 bases. Germline trimming cut 4 bases from V and 0 bases from J; bases unmatched to any gene: 8. Germline lookup yields CDR1 SNHLY and CDR2 FYNNEI. This CDR3 region has 17 residues. CDR3 loop: CASSVVAGAPSTDTQYF. Written as DNA, the CDR3 is TGTGCCAGCAGTGTTGTAGCGGGAGCCCCGAGCACAGATACGCAGTATTTT.

The gene calls are TRBV5-1 and TRBJ1-3; 8 positions agree with TRBD1. V lost 4 bases, J lost 0 bases, and 9 bases stayed unmatched. CDR3 length equals 17 residues. Germline V gene data show CDR1 as SGHRS and CDR2 as YFSETQ. The CDR3: CASSPWTGTISGNTIYF. As DNA, the CDR3 is TGCGCCAGCAGCCCATGGACAGGGACCATCTCTGGAAACACCATATATTTT. The whole variable domain, remainder taken from reference TRBV5-1 and TRBJ1-3, is KAGVTQTPRYLIKTRGQQVTLSCSPISGHRSVSWYQQTPGQGLQFLFEYFSETQRNKGNFPGRFSGRQFSNSRSEMNVSTLELGDSALYLCASSPWTGTISGNTIYFGEGSWLTVV.

CDR3 protein: CASSDRVVGETQYF. As DNA, the CDR3 is TGTGCCAGCAGCGACAGGGTCGTTGGAGAGACCCAGTACTTC. This chain uses TRBV6-5 with TRBJ2-5; 7 bases are shared with TRBD1. The CDR3 length is 14 residues. The germline gives CDR1 MNHEY, CDR2 SVGAGI. The V and J ends lost 6 bases and 4 bases, in that order; junction bases with no gene match: 8.

The chain carries TRBV7-7 and TRBJ2-1, with 11 positions matching TRBD2. The CDR3 covers 16 residues. The germline V gene encodes CDR1 SSHAT and CDR2 FNYEAQ (reference sequence). After removal of 5 bases from V and 7 bases from J, the junction contained 10 bases not matched to a gene. CDR3 in amino acids: CASSRLLAGVDNEQFF. CDR3 nucleotide sequence: TGTGCCAGCAGCCGACTACTAGCGGGAGTGGATAATGAGCAGTTCTTC.

The chain is built from TRBV14 and TRBJ1-1; the D gene is possibly TRBD1 (5 bases). Germline V gene sequence: CDR1 SGHDN, CDR2 FVKESK. The CDR3 consists of 14 residues. V dropped 2 bases and J dropped 6 bases, with 13 bases sitting between them. CDR3: CASSQRGDLAEAFF. The CDR3 nucleotides read TGTGCCAGCAGCCAAAGAGGGGATTTGGCTGAAGCTTTCTTT.

This clone was seen a few times. The V call is TRBV29-1, the J call TRBJ1-1; D is perhaps TRBD1 (6 bases). Per germline, CDR1 SQVTM and CDR2 ANQGSEA. The CDR3 is 12 residues long. The V end was cut by 4 bases, the J end by 3 bases, with 9 bases between. This CDR3 reads CSVAGDYTEAFF. The CDR3 DNA is TGCAGCGTTGCAGGGGACTACACTGAAGCTTTCTTT. Full variable domain (rest looked up from reference TRBV29-1 and TRBJ1-1): SAVISQKPSRDICQRGTSLTIQCQVDSQVTMMFWYRQQPGQSLTLIATANQGSEATYESGFVIDKFPISRPNLTFSTLTVSNMSPEDSSIYLCSVAGDYTEAFFGQGTRLTVV.

V is TRBV28 and J is TRBJ2-4, with TRBD2 identical over 8 bases. The CDR3 consists of 16 residues. V gave up 5 bases and J gave up 2 bases; unmatched junction bases: 8. Germline V gives CDR1 MDHEN, CDR2 SYDVKM. The CDR3 protein is CASSPRTSSPKNIQYF. DNA for the CDR3: TGTGCCAGCAGTCCGAGGACTAGCTCTCCCAAAAACATTCAGTACTTC.

This rearrangement joins TRBV9 to TRBJ2-1, with 7 bases fitting TRBD2. Looked up from germline, CDR1 is SGDLS and CDR2 is YYNGEE. With 4 bases clipped from V and 7 bases from J, the junction kept 8 bases outside the gene matches. CDR3 length: 14 amino acids. DNA for the CDR3: TGTGCCAGCAGCCCTCGGACTAGTCAGAATGAGCAGTTCTTC. It encodes CASSPRTSQNEQFF.

A remark on this clone: The same CDR3 can be traced to other DNA sequences in this sample. V and J are TRBV14 and TRBJ2-7; 11 bases match TRBD2. CDR1 SGHDN and CDR2 FVKESK come from the germline V gene. CDR3 size: 15 residues. The ends lost 2 bases at V and 4 bases at J; junction bases unmatched: 4. This CDR3 is CASSQNSGRAYEQYF. The CDR3 DNA sequence: TGTGCCAGCAGCCAAAATAGCGGGAGGGCGTACGAGCAGTACTTC.

The chain combines TRBV30 with TRBJ1-2; the D gene is possibly TRBD1 (5 bases). The CDR3 is 15 amino acids. Germline CDR1 reads GTSNPN; CDR2 reads SVGIG (reference sequence). Between the trimmed V and J ends, which lost 1 base and 2 bases, there was a span of 14 bases. The chain's CDR3 is CAWSGGEGKNYGYTF. The CDR3, as DNA: TGTGCCTGGAGTGGGGGGGAGGGAAAAAACTATGGCTACACCTTC.

This chain uses TRBV5-4 with TRBJ1-4, with 10 bases identical to TRBD1. Germline V lookup: CDR1 SGHNT, CDR2 YYREEE (reference sequence). V gave up 4 bases and J gave up 0 bases; unmatched junction bases: 12. This CDR3 comprises 19 residues. The CDR3 bases are TGTGCCAGCAGCACCCGACAGGGGGCGAACCTTGCAACTAATGAAAAACTGTTTTTT. Its protein is CASSTRQGANLATNEKLFF.

A single count supports this clone. The same CDR3 also results from other DNA sequences found in this sample. The chain links TRBV9 to TRBJ2-1; a weak D match, TRBD1 (6 bases). Germline values: CDR1 SGDLS, CDR2 YYNGEE. The CDR3 is made up of 14 amino acids. The V gene lost 3 bases and the J gene lost 1 base, with 8 bases spanning the gap. In DNA form, the CDR3 reads TGTGCCAGCAGCGACAGGGAATCCTACAATGAGCAGTTCTTC. Amino acids: CASSDRESYNEQFF. The full variable domain, in which reference TRBV9 and TRBJ2-1 provide the parts outside the CDR3, is DSGVTQTPKHLITATGQRVTLRCSPRSGDLSVYWYQQSLDQGLQFLIQYYNGEERAKGNILERFSAQQFPDLHSELNLSSLELGDSALYFCASSDRESYNEQFFGPGTRLTVL.

The chain couples TRBV2 to TRBJ2-1, with TRBD2 matching over 9 bases. The germline CDR1 and CDR2 sequences are SNHLY and FYNNEI. V shed 3 bases, J shed 1 base, and the junction held 7 bases outside the gene matches. The CDR3 runs 17 residues. CDR3 DNA sequence: TGTGCCAGCAGTGAGACAGCTAGCGGGATATCCTACAATGAGCAGTTCTTC. Translation gives CASSETASGISYNEQFF.

The gene calls are TRBV6-1 and TRBJ2-3; D remains unclear. Germline CDR1 is MNHNS and CDR2 is SASEGT. The CDR3 has 15 residues. With 0 bases removed from V and 4 bases from J, the gap between germline ends came to 11 bases. In nucleotides, the CDR3 is TGTGCCAGCAGTGAAGCGGGTCTAGACGCAGATACGCAGTATTTT. Protein: CASSEAGLDADTQYF.